These 20 T cell receptor beta chains were all obtained from the same sample, sequenced in a study of blood T cells in healthy people across ages. Alongside a J-beta primer mix, a sample-barcoded 5' primer served in a second PCR lasting about 7 to 11 cycles. TCRdb called the 5' RACE reads again in MiXCR, with one record for every CDR3 protein. The sample has approximately 800,000 distinct CDR3 sequences, around 50% seen once; the top ten hold 15% to 20%. Source material: blood. The receptors originated from a man at least 80 years old in good health.

In this sample, this clonotype turned up a few times. The chain has TRBV15 and TRBJ2-7; 11 bases align to TRBD2. The CDR3 length is 14 residues. Germline CDR1 reads LNHNV; CDR2 reads YYDKDF (reference sequence). The V gene end was trimmed by 8 bases and the J gene end by 2 bases; junction bases not matched to a gene: 5. Here the CDR3 DNA reads TGTGCCACCCAGGGGACTAGCGGCCCCTACGAGCAGTACTTC. This sequence encodes CATQGTSGPYEQYF.

This clonotype was counted a few times. V gene TRBV7-2 combines with J gene TRBJ1-4; D might be TRBD1 (6 bases). V lost 8 bases and J 0 bases, leaving 7 bases between the germline ends. The CDR3 spans 13 residues. Looked up from germline, CDR1 is SGHTA and CDR2 is FQGNSA. The CDR3 nucleotides read TGTGCCAGCCAGGGGTCAACTAATGAAAAACTGTTTTTT. Encoded protein: CASQGSTNEKLFF.

V is TRBV7-2 and J is TRBJ1-5; 12 bases match TRBD1. Germline lookup yields CDR1 SGHTA and CDR2 FQGNSA. J gave up 2 bases and V 1 base, and 6 bases lay outside the gene matches. The CDR3 length is 18 residues. The CDR3: CASSLGWDRGPGNQPQHF. The CDR3 DNA is TGTGCCAGCAGCTTAGGATGGGACAGGGGGCCTGGCAATCAGCCCCAGCATTTT.

The chain combines TRBV29-1 with TRBJ2-1; the D call may be TRBD1 or TRBD2 (5 bases each). Between the trimmed V and J ends, which lost 7 bases and 4 bases, there was a span of 17 bases. Germline CDR1 is SQVTM and CDR2 is ANQGSEA. The CDR3 sequence is 14 residues long. The CDR3 coding sequence is TGCAGCGGGGAGATCCGAGAGGGGTACAATGAGCAGTTCTTC. Amino acid sequence: CSGEIREGYNEQFF.

The gene calls are TRBV5-1 and TRBJ2-7; 16 positions agree with TRBD2. The V and J ends lost 4 bases and 0 bases, in that order; junction bases with no gene match: 13. This CDR3 spans 20 amino acids. CDR1 is SGHRS and CDR2 is YFSETQ in the germline V gene. The CDR3 sequence is CASSPRPLGTSGRASYEQYF. The CDR3 coding sequence is TGCGCCAGCAGCCCCCGCCCTCTTGGGACTAGCGGGAGGGCCTCCTACGAGCAGTACTTC.

This clonotype was seen a handful of times. The chain couples TRBV6-2 or TRBV6-3 to TRBJ2-7, with TRBD2 matching over 8 bases. V gave up 5 bases and J gave up 7 bases; unmatched junction bases: 16. The germline V gene has CDR1 MNHEY and CDR2 SVGEGT. This CDR3 region has 16 residues. The CDR3 loop is CASSRERGRAFNEQYF. DNA for the CDR3: TGTGCCAGCAGTCGTGAGCGGGGGAGGGCCTTCAATGAGCAGTACTTC.

CDR3 coding DNA: TGTGCCAGCAGCGCTCGACTAGCGGGAGCGGGCGGGGAGCTGTTTTTT. It codes for CASSARLAGAGGELFF. The chain has TRBV9 and TRBJ2-2; 12 bases match TRBD2. The CDR3 sequence is 16 residues long. V was clipped by 3 bases and J by 7 bases; unmatched bases: 7. Germline V gene sequence: CDR1 SGDLS, CDR2 YYNGEE.

V gene TRBV4-2 combines with J gene TRBJ2-3, with TRBD2 as a possible D gene (6 bases). This CDR3 contains 17 residues. With 0 bases removed from V and 0 bases from J, the gap between germline ends came to 13 bases. CDR1 LGHNA and CDR2 YNFKEQ come from the germline V gene. The CDR3 is CASSQDVLSGSTDTQYF. The CDR3 nucleotides read TGTGCCAGCAGCCAAGATGTCCTGAGCGGGAGCACAGATACGCAGTATTTT.

The V and J genes are TRBV9 and TRBJ2-7; a weak D match, TRBD1 (6 bases). CDR3 length: 11 residues. The ends were cut back, 0 bases at V and 12 bases at J, with 10 bases in the middle. The V gene's germline CDR1 is SGDLS and CDR2 YYNGEE. DNA for the CDR3: TGTGCCAGCAGCGTAGGGCAGGGGTTGTACTTC. Protein sequence: CASSVGQGLYF.

This chain uses TRBV12-3 or TRBV12-4 with TRBJ2-7; D is perhaps TRBD2 (6 bases). Matching the DNA end better, TRBJ2-5 makes the J call doubtful. CDR3 length: 14 residues. CDR3 protein: CASSLTPGDETQYF. The CDR3 DNA sequence: TGTGCCAGCAGTTTAACTCCGGGAGACGAGACCCAGTACTTC.

This chain links TRBV4-2 with TRBJ2-5; D gene uncertain. Matching the DNA end better, TRBJ2-7 makes the J call doubtful. Germline CDR1 LGHNA, CDR2 YNFKEQ. The CDR3 is made up of 16 amino acids. The CDR3 sequence: CASSQATRTQINEQYF. The CDR3 bases are TGTGCCAGCAGCCAAGCTACAAGGACCCAGATCAACGAGCAGTACTTC.

This chain joins TRBV6-6 and TRBJ2-7, with no clear D. V shed 6 bases and J shed 1 base, with 13 bases lying between them. This CDR3 has 14 residues. Germline V gene sequence: CDR1 MNHNY, CDR2 SVGAGI (reference sequence). The CDR3 DNA is TGTGCCAGCAGCCGACGTGTTGATTCCTACGAGCAGTACTTC. It translates to CASSRRVDSYEQYF.

This clonotype occurred a few times. J is TRBJ2-1 and V is TRBV6-2 or TRBV6-3; 8 bases agree with TRBD1. The CDR3 has 16 residues. The ends lost 0 bases at V and 6 bases at J; junction bases unmatched: 7. From germline, CDR1 is MNHEY and CDR2 SVGEGT. The CDR3 DNA reads as TGTGCCAGCAGTTACTCCGACAGGGGACCCCTCAATGAGCAGTTCTTC. This sequence encodes CASSYSDRGPLNEQFF.

This clonotype was picked up a small number of times. This chain connects TRBV29-1 to TRBJ1-4; D remains ambiguous. V gave up 4 bases and J gave up 1 base, with 10 bases separating them. This CDR3 contains 14 residues. The V gene's germline CDR1 is SQVTM and CDR2 ANQGSEA. The CDR3 nucleotides are TGCAGCGTTGGAGGGTCGGGAACTAATGAAAAACTGTTTTTT. It encodes CSVGGSGTNEKLFF.

The CDR3 reads CSAQIPLGGHGYTF. CDR3 sequence (DNA): TGCAGTGCTCAGATCCCCTTAGGAGGCCATGGCTACACCTTC. J is TRBJ1-2 and V is TRBV20-1; unclear D gene. Germline V gene data show CDR1 as DFQATT and CDR2 as SNEGSKA (reference sequence). V was cut by 5 bases and J by 6 bases, with 19 bases left in between. The CDR3 has 14 residues.

The J gene is TRBJ2-3, the V gene TRBV6-5; 11 nucleotides match TRBD2. V was clipped by 0 bases and J by 1 base; unmatched bases: 0. Germline V gives CDR1 MNHEY, CDR2 SVGAGI. The CDR3 runs to 16 residues. The CDR3 DNA follows: TGTGCCAGCAGTTACTCGACTAGCGGGGGCACAGATACGCAGTATTTT. It translates to CASSYSTSGGTDTQYF.

The chain recombines TRBV29-1 with TRBJ2-3, with 7 bases aligning to TRBD2. From germline, CDR1 is SQVTM and CDR2 ANQGSEA. V lost 7 bases to trimming and J lost 0 bases; unmatched junction nucleotides: 10. This CDR3 spans 15 amino acids. This chain's CDR3 is CSGFYPSGSTDTQYF. CDR3 nucleotides: TGCAGCGGTTTCTACCCTAGCGGTAGCACAGATACGCAGTATTTT.

This clonotype was counted a single time. This sequence may be a read error, since a much larger clone differs from it by one base. The CDR3: CSAESRDAKSYNEQFF. In DNA, the CDR3 is TGCAGTGCCGAAAGCCGGGACGCGAAATCCTACAATGAGCAGTTCTTC. This chain connects TRBV20-1 to TRBJ2-1, with D tentatively TRBD1 or TRBD2 (5 bases each). The CDR3 runs to 16 residues. Trimming shortened V by 6 bases and J by 1 base, and 19 bases separated the two germline ends. Germline V CDR1 and CDR2: DFQATT, SNEGSKA (reference sequence).

This clonotype was seen a few times. This chain links TRBV27 with TRBJ1-2, with a tentative D call TRBD1 (5 bases). The CDR3 is 15 residues long. The ends were cut back, 6 bases at V and 8 bases at J, with 22 bases in the middle. CDR1 and CDR2 from the germline V gene are MNHEY and SMNVEV (reference sequence). CDR3 region: CASRPDSLRARGYTF. As DNA, the CDR3 is TGTGCCAGCAGGCCAGATTCCCTCAGGGCGCGCGGCTACACCTTC.

This clonotype was observed a handful of times. The rearrangement uses TRBV12-3 or TRBV12-4 and TRBJ2-1; a possible D gene is TRBD2 (5 bases). The CDR3 covers 15 residues. Trimming pared 3 bases from V and 5 bases from J, leaving 14 bases between. CDR3 DNA: TGTGCCAGCAGTTTCAGGAGCGGAGAACACAATGAGCAGTTCTTC. This sequence encodes CASSFRSGEHNEQFF.